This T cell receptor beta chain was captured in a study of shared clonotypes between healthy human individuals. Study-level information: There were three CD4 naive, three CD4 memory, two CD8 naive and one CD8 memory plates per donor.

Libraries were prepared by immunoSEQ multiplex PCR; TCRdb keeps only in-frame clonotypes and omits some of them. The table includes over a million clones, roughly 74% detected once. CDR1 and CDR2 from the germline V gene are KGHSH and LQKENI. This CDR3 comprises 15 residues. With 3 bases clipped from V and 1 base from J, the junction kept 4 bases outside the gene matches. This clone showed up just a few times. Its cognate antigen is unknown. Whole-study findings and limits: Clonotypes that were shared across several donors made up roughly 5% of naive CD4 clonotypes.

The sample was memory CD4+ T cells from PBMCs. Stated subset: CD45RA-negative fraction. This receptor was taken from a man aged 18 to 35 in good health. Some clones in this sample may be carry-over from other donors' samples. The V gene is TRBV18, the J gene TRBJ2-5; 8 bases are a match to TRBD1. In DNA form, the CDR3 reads TGTGCCAGCTCACCTCGTACAGGGGGCCAAGAGACCCAGTACTTC. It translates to CASSPRTGGQETQYF.